The rows below give T cell receptor beta chains drawn from one sample of a study of radiotherapy plus CTLA-4 blockade in lung cancer. The protocol was immunoSEQ multiplex PCR, while the TCRdb copy is restricted to in-frame clones and leaves out a portion. The sample lists 56,000 or so clones; less than 85% were seen once. Sequences were derived from peripheral blood, sampled from a patient treated with radiotherapy plus ipilimumab. Receptors were obtained from a human donor with non-small cell lung cancer who had a complete response to radiotherapy plus ipilimumab. Each CDR3 is given with its conserved first and last residue. The D gene is left open where the match is weak. Clone sizes are given selectively: once, few, many, or a class where the clone is expanded.

abundance | d_gene | j_gene | v_gene | CDR3aa | CDR3nt
- | - | TRBJ1-1 | TRBV7-9 | CASSLAGGETGRLNTEAFF | TGTGCCAGCAGCTTAGCCGGCGGGGAGACTGGTCGATTGAACACTGAAGCTTTCTTT
- | - | TRBJ2-7 | TRBV12-2 | CASRLGPAGGEGSRTYEQYF | TGTGCAAGTCGCTTAGGCCCCGCGGGGGGCGAAGGCTCCAGGACCTACGAGCAGTACTTC
- | - | TRBJ1-5 | TRBV6-5 | CASSPLGAVEPQHF | TGTGCCAGCAGTCCCTTGGGGGCGGTGGAGCCCCAGCATTTT
once | - | TRBJ2-2 | TRBV5-1 | CASKEGGNTGELFF | TGCGCCAGCAAAGAGGGCGGAAACACCGGGGAGCTGTTTTTT
- | TRBD2 | TRBJ2-7 | TRBV28 | CASRLADYEQCF | TGTGCCAGCAGGCTAGCGGACTACGAGCAGTGCTTC
- | TRBD1 | TRBJ1-2 | TRBV7-2 | CASSRTGTGGPGYTF | TGTGCCAGCAGCCGGACCGGGACAGGGGGCCCTGGCTACACCTTC
- | - | TRBJ2-1 | TRBV25-1 | CASSDPPTEPTNNEQFF | TGTGCCAGCAGTGATCCCCCGACAGAGCCAACGAACAATGAGCAGTTCTTC
- | - | TRBJ2-1 | TRBV6-6 | CASTLSGNNEQFF | TGTGCCAGCACACTTAGCGGAAACAATGAGCAGTTCTTC
- | TRBD1 | TRBJ1-4 | TRBV5-6 | CASSLRDSNEKLFF | TGTGCCAGCAGCTTGCGGGACAGTAATGAAAAACTGTTTTTT
- | - | TRBJ2-3 | TRBV5-1 | CASSLVPGTDTQYF | TGCGCCAGCAGCTTGGTGCCCGGGACAGATACGCAGTATTTT
- | - | TRBJ2-5 | TRBV6-5 | CASSYSHRDETQYF | TGTGCCAGCAGTTACTCTCACAGGGACGAGACCCAGTACTTC
few | - | TRBJ1-3 | TRBV4-3 | CASSQGVQGVGNTIYF | TGCGCCAGCAGCCAAGGGGTACAGGGAGTGGGAAACACCATATATTTT
- | TRBD1 | TRBJ1-2 | TRBV6-5 | CASSYRDSGGYTF | TGTGCCAGCAGTTACCGGGACAGTGGGGGCTACACCTTC
- | - | TRBJ2-2 | TRBV29-1 | CSADGGLNTGELFF | TGCAGCGCGGATGGGGGGTTGAACACCGGGGAGCTGTTTTTT
- | TRBD1 | TRBJ1-2 | TRBV27 | CASSSGGQGNGYTF | TGTGCCAGCAGCAGCGGCGGACAGGGAAACGGCTACACCTTC
- | - | TRBJ1-2 | TRBV2 | CASSVHTGPTIYGYTF | TGTGCCAGCAGCGTCCACACAGGGCCCACCATCTATGGCTACACCTTC
once | - | TRBJ1-1 | TRBV27 | CASSYLRGGTEAFF | TGTGCCAGCAGTTACCTAAGGGGGGGCACTGAAGCTTTCTTT
- | - | TRBJ2-5 | TRBV19 | CASSLSRWETQYF | TGTGCCAGTAGTCTGTCCAGGTGGGAGACCCAGTACTTC
- | - | TRBJ2-3 | TRBV7-9 | CASRLDTNTQYF | TGTGCCAGCAGGCTGGACACAAATACGCAGTATTTT
- | TRBD2 | TRBJ2-7 | TRBV6-5 | CASSYSGLATYEQYF | TGTGCCAGCAGTTACTCCGGACTAGCTACCTACGAGCAGTACTTC
- | TRBD2 | TRBJ2-3 | TRBV7-7 | CASSLGEGDTQYF | TGTGCTAGCAGCCTAGGGGAGGGAGATACGCAGTATTTT
- | - | TRBJ1-4 | TRBV15 | CATSRGGRGRSNEKLFF | TGTGCCACCAGCAGAGGTGGTAGGGGTAGGTCTAATGAAAAACTGTTTTTT
- | TRBD2 | TRBJ2-3 | TRBV7-2 | CASSDGTSGGGWTDTQYF | TGTGCCAGCAGCGATGGGACTAGCGGGGGGGGTTGGACAGATACGCAGTATTTT
- | - | TRBJ1-1 | TRBV7-2 | CASSSSRVALIVNTEAFF | TGTGCCAGCAGCTCATCCAGGGTAGCCCTAATAGTGAACACTGAAGCTTTCTTT
- | - | TRBJ1-5 | TRBV2 | CASSETGFNQPQHF | TGTGCCAGCAGTGAGACAGGTTTCAATCAGCCCCAGCATTTT
- | - | TRBJ1-4 | TRBV7-9 | CASSPPLAYATNEKLFF | TGTGCTAGCAGCCCCCCTCTCGCGTATGCAACTAATGAAAAACTGTTTTTT
- | - | TRBJ1-3 | TRBV19 | CASNAGRSSGNTIYF | TGTGCCAGTAACGCGGGACGGAGTTCTGGAAACACCATATATTTT
once | TRBD1 | TRBJ1-2 | TRBV5-6 | CASSSTGTGGNGYTF | TGTGCCAGCAGCTCAACTGGGACAGGGGGTAATGGCTACACCTTC
once | - | TRBJ1-6 | TRBV29-1 | CSVRTADTYSPLHF | TGCAGCGTCCGGACAGCCGATACCTATTCACCCCTCCACTTT
- | - | TRBJ2-3 | TRBV7-9 | CASSLVRGIADTQYF | TGTGCCAGCAGCTTGGTCAGGGGTATCGCAGATACGCAGTATTTT
- | TRBD1 | TRBJ1-1 | TRBV11-2 | CASSKREGQGWSMNTEAFF | TGTGCCAGCAGCAAACGGGAGGGACAGGGGTGGAGTATGAACACTGAAGCTTTCTTT
once | TRBD1 | TRBJ1-2 | TRBV5-1 | CASRPGQSNYGYTF | TGCGCCAGCAGGCCGGGACAGTCTAACTATGGCTACACCTTC
- | - | TRBJ2-3 | TRBV15 | CATSRVIAVIDTQYF | TGTGCCACCAGCAGAGTAATAGCTGTGATAGATACGCAGTATTTT
- | - | TRBJ1-5 | TRBV19 | CASSIPNRYGQPQHF | TGTGCCAGTAGTATCCCGAACAGGTACGGTCAGCCCCAGCATTTT
- | TRBD1 | TRBJ1-2 | TRBV7-2 | CASSSRGQGPSYGYTF | TGTGCCAGCAGCTCCCGGGGACAGGGTCCATCCTATGGCTACACCTTC
- | - | TRBJ1-5 | TRBV5-4 | CASKLEVSGGPTSSNQPQHF | TGTGCCAGCAAGCTTGAAGTATCGGGGGGACCGACCTCGAGCAATCAGCCCCAGCATTTT
few | - | TRBJ2-3 | TRBV18 | CASSPPSGTDTQYF | TGTGCCAGCTCACCACCCTCAGGGACAGATACGCAGTATTTT
- | - | TRBJ1-1 | TRBV2 | CASSLQYTGNTEAFF | TGTGCCAGCAGTCTACAATACACAGGGAACACTGAAGCTTTCTTT
- | TRBD1 | TRBJ1-1 | TRBV7-2 | CASSAYRGLTEAFF | TGTGCCAGCAGCGCCTACAGGGGGCTCACTGAAGCTTTCTTT
- | TRBD1 | TRBJ1-5 | TRBV5-6 | CASSLRGREQPQHF | TGTGCCAGCAGCTTGAGGGGGCGGGAACAGCCCCAGCATTTT
- | - | TRBJ2-3 | TRBV30 | CAWSPKTPQSTDTQYF | TGTGCCTGGAGTCCCAAGACACCTCAGAGCACAGATACGCAGTATTTT
- | TRBD2 | TRBJ2-1 | TRBV7-2 | CASRDTLGSGGYNEQFF | TGTGCCAGCAGGGATACGTTAGGTAGCGGGGGCTATAATGAGCAGTTCTTC
few | TRBD1 | TRBJ2-5 | TRBV5-1 | CASSSGQGYYTKETQYF | TGCGCCAGCAGCTCGGGACAGGGGTACTATACGAAGGAGACCCAGTACTTC
- | - | TRBJ2-5 | TRBV5-1 | CASSLAVNQGTETQYF | TGCGCCAGCAGCTTGGCCGTGAATCAGGGTACTGAGACCCAGTACTTC
- | - | TRBJ2-3 | TRBV18 | CASSPRPVGTDTQYF | TGTGCCAGCTCACCACGCCCCGTCGGTACAGATACGCAGTATTTT
- | - | TRBJ1-4 | TRBV7-9 | CASSSGAANEKLFF | TGTGCCAGCAGCTCGGGTGCGGCTAATGAAAAACTGTTTTTT
- | - | TRBJ2-3 | TRBV11-2 | CASGPGWGTDTQYF | TGTGCCAGCGGTCCAGGGTGGGGCACAGATACGCAGTATTTT
- | - | TRBJ2-5 | TRBV5-1 | CASSFSGSETQYF | TGCGCCAGCAGCTTTTCGGGGTCAGAGACCCAGTACTTC
- | TRBD2 | TRBJ2-1 | TRBV30 | CACLLAGENNEQFF | TGTGCCTGTCTACTAGCGGGGGAAAACAATGAGCAGTTCTTC
- | - | TRBJ1-5 | TRBV4-1 | CASSQLSGLSNQPQHF | TGCGCCAGCAGCCAACTGTCAGGGCTTAGCAATCAGCCCCAGCATTTT